These 8 T cell receptor beta chains were all obtained from the same sample, sequenced in a study of blood T cell repertoires in COVID-19 (dated by TCRdb to 2019 to 2021). Library method: the immunoSEQ multiplex PCR assay. TCRdb took over this immuneACCESS table, retaining in-frame rearrangements with V and J assigned. Such tables are incomplete; in checked studies, under half of the missing clones stem from an unresolved V gene, and the remainder is unexplained. For this sample there are about 430,000 clones; 85% to 90% appear just once. 0.8% to 0.9% of the sample is in the top ten clones. Material: peripheral blood. The receptors here all came from a man between 18 and 29 years old with COVID-19, enrolled during active disease.

This clone was picked up one time. The chain employs TRBV3-1 (or the pseudogene TRBV3-2) and TRBJ2-5, with TRBD2 matching 9 bases. CDR1 and CDR2 from the germline V gene are LGHDT and YNNKEL (reference sequence). Trimming cost V 1 base and J 3 bases; bases outside gene matches: 3. This CDR3 has 15 amino acids. The CDR3 DNA is TGTGCCAGCAGCCAAGGCCCTAGCGGGAAAGAGACCCAGTACTTC. It codes for CASSQGPSGKETQYF.

CDR3: CASSLMTGSREKLFF. The CDR3 nucleotides are TGTGCCAGCAGCTTAATGACAGGGAGTCGCGAAAAACTGTTTTTT. J is TRBJ1-4 and V is TRBV7-9; 7 nucleotides agree with TRBD1. This CDR3 comprises 15 residues. The V and J ends lost 2 bases and 8 bases, in that order; junction bases with no gene match: 8. Germline CDR1 and CDR2: SEHNR and FQNEAQ (reference sequence).

The chain combines TRBV3-1 (or the pseudogene TRBV3-2) with TRBJ2-7, with D hard to call. This CDR3 has 12 amino acids. With 1 base removed from V and 5 bases from J, the gap between germline ends came to 6 bases. Germline V gene lookup returns CDR1 LGHDT and CDR2 YNNKEL (reference sequence). The CDR3 bases are TGTGCCAGCAGCCAAGTCGGAGACGAGCAGTACTTC. Translated, it gives CASSQVGDEQYF.

This chain uses TRBV6-5 with TRBJ1-6, with no clear D. CDR3 length: 13 residues. CDR1 is MNHEY, CDR2 SVGAGI, per germline. Deletions cut 6 bases from V and 4 bases from J, with 7 bases between. The CDR3 bases are TGTGCCAGCAGCAGTTCTTATAATTCACCCCTCCACTTT. Its translation is CASSSSYNSPLHF.

Only one count was recorded for this clone. V usage is TRBV19 and J usage is TRBJ2-7; D is uncertain. This CDR3 contains 14 residues. Per the germline V gene, CDR1 is LNHDA and CDR2 is SQIVND (reference sequence). Trimming stripped 7 bases from V and 2 bases from J, with 15 bases between. The CDR3 region is CASTTPDSAYEQYF. The CDR3 nucleotides are TGTGCCAGTACTACCCCCGACTCAGCCTACGAGCAGTACTTC. The variable domain in full, with the rest retrieved from reference TRBV19 and TRBJ2-7, is DGGITQSPKYLFRKEGQNVTLSCEQNLNHDAMYWYRQDPGQGLRLIYYSQIVNDFQKGDIAEGYSVSREKKESFPLTVTSAQKNPTAFYLCASTTPDSAYEQYFGPGTRLTVT.

The J gene is TRBJ2-1, the V gene TRBV5-1; TRBD2 matches at 8 bases. The germline gives CDR1 SGHRS, CDR2 YFSETQ. Unmatched junction bases numbered 2, after V lost 0 bases and J lost 6 bases. The CDR3 has 14 amino acids. This chain's CDR3 is CASSLAGTSNEQFF. CDR3 sequence (DNA): TGCGCCAGCAGCTTGGCCGGGACTAGCAATGAGCAGTTCTTC.

The genes are TRBV7-6 and TRBJ2-7; TRBD1 is a possible D gene (6 bases). Germline CDR1 reads SGHVS; CDR2 reads FNYEAQ. V lost 4 bases and J 7 bases, leaving 14 bases between the germline ends. There are 13 residues in the CDR3. This chain's CDR3 is CASSSLGAGEQYF. Here the CDR3 DNA reads TGTGCCAGCAGCTCACTGGGGGCTGGAGAGCAGTACTTC. The whole variable domain, remainder taken from reference TRBV7-6 and TRBJ2-7, is GAGVSQSPRYKVTKRGQDVALRCDPISGHVSLYWYRQALGQGPEFLTYFNYEAQQDKSGLPNDRFSAERPEGSISTLTIQRTEQRDSAMYRCASSSLGAGEQYFGPGTRLTVT.

The rearrangement uses TRBV18 and TRBJ2-7, with D maybe TRBD2 (5 bases). V was cut by 3 bases and J by 5 bases, with 11 bases left in between. Germline assignment: CDR1 KGHSH and CDR2 LQKENI. The CDR3 has 13 amino acids. Here the CDR3 DNA reads TGTGCCAGCTCACCCACTCTCGGGGACGAGCAGTACTTC. Its translation is CASSPTLGDEQYF.